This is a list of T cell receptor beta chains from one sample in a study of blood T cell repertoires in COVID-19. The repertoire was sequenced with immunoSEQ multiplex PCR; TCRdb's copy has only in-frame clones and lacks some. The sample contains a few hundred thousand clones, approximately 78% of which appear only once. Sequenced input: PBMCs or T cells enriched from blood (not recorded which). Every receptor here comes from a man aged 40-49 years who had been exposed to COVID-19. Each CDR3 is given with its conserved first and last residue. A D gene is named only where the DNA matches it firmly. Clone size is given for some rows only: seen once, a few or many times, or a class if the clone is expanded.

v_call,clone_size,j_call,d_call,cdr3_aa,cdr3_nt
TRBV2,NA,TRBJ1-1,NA,CASSAQATEAFF,TGTGCCAGCAGCGCGCAGGCGACTGAAGCTTTCTTT
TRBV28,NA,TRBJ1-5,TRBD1,CAGRTGGNQPQHF,TGTGCCGGAAGGACAGGGGGCAATCAGCCCCAGCATTTT
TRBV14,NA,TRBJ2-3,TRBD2,CASSKRTSTIDTQYF,TGTGCCAGCAGCAAGAGGACTAGTACGATCGATACGCAGTATTTT
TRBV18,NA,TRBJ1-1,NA,CASSPLRDTEAFF,TGTGCCAGCTCACCACTCCGGGACACTGAAGCTTTCTTT
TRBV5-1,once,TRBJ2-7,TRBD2,CASSQTSGSYYEQYF,TGCGCCAGCAGCCAGACTAGCGGGTCTTACTACGAGCAGTACTTC
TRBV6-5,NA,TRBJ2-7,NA,CASGQHRRWSEQYF,TGTGCCAGTGGGCAGCACCGGAGGTGGTCGGAGCAGTACTTC
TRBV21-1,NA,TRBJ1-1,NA,CASSKERIEDRAYLDTEAFF,TGTGCCAGCAGCAAAGAGCGTATCGAGGACAGGGCCTACTTGGACACTGAAGCTTTCTTT
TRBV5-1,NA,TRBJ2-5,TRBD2,CASSLPSGRGETQYF,TGCGCCAGCAGCTTGCCTAGCGGGAGGGGAGAGACCCAGTACTTC
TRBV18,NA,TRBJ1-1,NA,CASSYETEAFF,TGTGCCAGCTCCTACGAAACTGAAGCTTTCTTT
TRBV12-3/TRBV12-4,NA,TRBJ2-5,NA,CASCGVAQETQYF,TGTGCCTCTTGCGGAGTGGCCCAAGAGACCCAGTACTTC
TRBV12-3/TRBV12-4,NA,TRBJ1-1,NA,CASSRLSDTEAFF,TGTGCCAGCAGCCGACTATCCGACACTGAAGCTTTCTTT
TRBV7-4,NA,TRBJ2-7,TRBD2,CASIRGRDYEQYF,TGTGCCAGCATACGAGGGAGGGACTACGAGCAGTACTTC
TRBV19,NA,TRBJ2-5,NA,CAREETQYF,TGTGCCAGAGAGGAGACCCAGTACTTC
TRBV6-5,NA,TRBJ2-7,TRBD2,CATRGGATVRTLF,TGTGCCACCCGGGGAGGGGCCACGGTCCGTACCCTCTTC
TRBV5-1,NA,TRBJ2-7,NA,CASRQDHYEQYF,TGCGCCAGCCGACAGGACCACTACGAGCAGTACTTC
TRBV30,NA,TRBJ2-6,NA,CAWSQGSGANVLTF,TGTGCCTGGAGTCAGGGGTCAGGGGCCAACGTCCTGACTTTC
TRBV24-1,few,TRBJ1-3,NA,CATRFPRSRNTIYF,TGTGCCACCAGATTCCCCAGGTCGAGAAACACCATATATTTT
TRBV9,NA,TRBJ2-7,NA,CASSGEISPEQYF,TGTGCCAGCAGTGGAGAGATTTCCCCCGAGCAGTACTTC
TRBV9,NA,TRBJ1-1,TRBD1,CASSMTGQSPEAFF,TGTGCCAGCAGCATGACAGGGCAGAGCCCTGAAGCTTTCTTT
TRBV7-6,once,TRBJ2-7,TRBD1,CASSPSPTGGHTYEQYF,TGTGCCAGCAGCCCTTCTCCTACAGGGGGGCATACCTACGAGCAGTACTTC
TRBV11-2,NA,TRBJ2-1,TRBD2,CASSLGTSFLDEQFF,TGTGCCAGCAGCTTGGGGACTAGCTTCCTCGATGAGCAGTTCTTC
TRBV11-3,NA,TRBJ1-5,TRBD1,CASSSRTGNQPQHF,TGTGCCAGCAGCTCTAGGACAGGGAATCAGCCCCAGCATTTT
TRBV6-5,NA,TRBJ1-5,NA,CASSPGSNQPQHF,TGTGCCAGCTCTCCTGGCAGCAATCAGCCCCAGCATTTT
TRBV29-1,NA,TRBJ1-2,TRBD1,CSVGSRAGRDRAGYTF,TGCAGCGTCGGGTCTCGGGCGGGCCGGGACAGGGCTGGCTACACCTTC
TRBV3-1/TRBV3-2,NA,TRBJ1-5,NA,CASSQDGQPQHF,TGTGCCAGCAGCCAAGACGGGCAGCCCCAGCATTTT